A selection of T cell receptor beta chains follows, all from one sample in a study of patients and donors after allogeneic stem cell transplantation. Each CDR3 protein gets one entry after TCRdb re-called the RT-PCR reads with MiXCR. The repertoire holds under 200,000 distinct CDR3 sequences, with about 24% as singletons. Sequencing input: blood, either unsorted or a sorted T cell fraction (not recorded which). All receptors derive from a human donor who was either an allogeneic HSCT recipient or a stem cell or donor lymphocyte infusion donor (not recorded which). It is not recorded whose cells these are; they may come from a transplant donor. The CDR3 runs from the conserved cysteine through the conserved F or W. A D gene is named only where the DNA matches it firmly. Part of the rows lack a size; the others show once, few, many or a class for expanded clones.

TRBD2 TRBJ2-1 once TRBV14 TGTGCCAGCAGCCAAGACCAACTAGCGGGAGGGACCAGGGAGCAGTTCTTC CASSQDQLAGGTREQFF
NA TRBJ2-1 few TRBV5-6 TGTGCCAGCACCGCAGGGGTTGAGCAGTTCTTC CASTAGVEQFF
TRBD2 TRBJ2-3 NA TRBV12-3/TRBV12-4 TGTGCCAGCAGTCCCCGGACTAGCGGCACAGATACGCAGTATTTT CASSPRTSGTDTQYF
TRBD2 TRBJ2-5 NA TRBV6-6 TGTGCCAGCGGACTAGGGCCTTTACAAGAGACCCAGTACTTC CASGLGPLQETQYF
NA TRBJ1-1 NA TRBV20-1 TGCAGTGCTAGTGGTCTTTATACCGGGGACTCAAGAGGAGCTTTCTTT CSASGLYTGDSRGAFF
NA TRBJ1-1 NA TRBV7-2 TGTGCCAGCAGCTCGCACGGGTTCATGAACACTGAAGCTTTCTTT CASSSHGFMNTEAFF
NA TRBJ1-4 many TRBV10-3 TGTGCGGCCGGGGAGGACGGAGGTGAAAAACTGTTTTTT CAAGEDGGEKLFF
NA TRBJ2-1 NA TRBV10-3 TGTGCCATCAGTGAGTCTTGGCTAGGGGGGAATGAGCAGTTCTTC CAISESWLGGNEQFF
NA TRBJ1-2 many TRBV12-3/TRBV12-4 TGTGCCAGCAGTTTAGCCCCAGGGGAGGACTATGGCTACACCTTC CASSLAPGEDYGYTF
NA TRBJ2-1 few TRBV3-1 TGTGCCAGCAGCCAAGAAGAAGGGAGTGCCTACAATGAGCAGTTCTTC CASSQEEGSAYNEQFF
NA TRBJ2-7 few TRBV5-1 TGCGCCAGCAGCCGAGGTGGTAATTACGAGCAGTACTTC CASSRGGNYEQYF
TRBD1 TRBJ2-7 NA TRBV29-1 TGCAGCGTGTCCGGGACAGGGGACTCGAAAACATCCTACGAGCAGTACTTC CSVSGTGDSKTSYEQYF
NA TRBJ2-1 NA TRBV5-1 TGCGCCAGCACTAAACAACTTAGCTCCTACAATGAGCAGTTCTTC CASTKQLSSYNEQFF
NA TRBJ2-7 few TRBV20-1 TGCAGTGCTAGAGGCCCGGGGGACGGTCCGCAGTACTTC CSARGPGDGPQYF
NA TRBJ1-6 NA TRBV5-1 TGCGCCAGCAGCTTGGGTACTTCACCCCTCCACTTT CASSLGTSPLHF
TRBD1 TRBJ2-1 NA TRBV5-6 TGTGCCAGCAGTTCCCGCCCGGGACAGGGGGGCAATGAGCAGTTCTTC CASSSRPGQGGNEQFF
NA TRBJ2-1 NA TRBV18 TGTGCCAGCTCACCAACGTTCGGCAATGAGCAGTTCTTC CASSPTFGNEQFF
TRBD1 TRBJ2-2 NA TRBV5-1 TGCGCCAGCAGCCACGGACAGGGAGCCACCGGGGAGCTGTTTTTT CASSHGQGATGELFF
TRBD2 TRBJ2-1 once TRBV11-3 TGTGCCAGCAGCTTGGTTCTAGCGGGAGGCGCGAGAGAGGACAATGAGCAGTTCTTC CASSLVLAGGAREDNEQFF
NA TRBJ1-2 few TRBV4-2 TGTGCCAGCAGCCCAACACGGACTTACTCTCCTGACTATGGCTACACCTTC CASSPTRTYSPDYGYTF
NA TRBJ2-7 NA TRBV21-1 TGTGCCAGCAGCAAAGAGCAGGGGATTCGGGTCTACGAGCAGTACTTC CASSKEQGIRVYEQYF
TRBD1 TRBJ1-4 NA TRBV2 TGTGCCAGCAGTACCAGGACAGGGGCGGCAACTAATGAAAAACTGTTTTTT CASSTRTGAATNEKLFF
NA TRBJ2-5 NA TRBV7-2 TGTGCCAGCAGCTTAGCTTTTGGAGAGACCCAGTACTTC CASSLAFGETQYF
NA TRBJ1-2 few TRBV6-6 TGTGCCAGCAGAGACGATGATTATGGCTACACCTTC CASRDDDYGYTF
NA TRBJ2-7 few TRBV15 TGTGCCACCAGTAAAAACGACGGTTTGTTCTACGAGCAGTACTTC CATSKNDGLFYEQYF
NA TRBJ1-2 NA TRBV7-9 TGTGCCAGCAGCTCCTGGGACTTCCTTTCCTATGGCTACACCTTC CASSSWDFLSYGYTF
NA TRBJ2-2 NA TRBV5-1 TGCGCCAGCAGCTCTAACTCGAACACCGGGGAGCTGTTTTTT CASSSNSNTGELFF
TRBD2 TRBJ2-7 NA TRBV5-1 TGCGCCAGCAGCTTGGAATATAGCGGGGGGCCCACCGACTACGAGCAGTACTTC CASSLEYSGGPTDYEQYF
TRBD1 TRBJ2-3 few TRBV12-3/TRBV12-4 TGTGCCAGCAGTCCGGACAGGGGGAGCACAGATACGCAGTATTTT CASSPDRGSTDTQYF
NA TRBJ1-3 many TRBV12-3/TRBV12-4 TGTGCCAGCAGCCATCAGATCAGTTTCTCTGGAAACACCATATATTTT CASSHQISFSGNTIYF